The 29 T cell receptor beta chains given below trace back to one sample, sequenced in a study of cytomegalovirus exposure and HLA in healthy donors. The PCR had 60 Vbeta and 13 Jbeta primers. Method: immunoSEQ multiplex PCR; TCRdb's copy keeps in-frame clones and lacks some. Of just over 150,000 clones detected, around 72% appear once; the ten largest clones hold approximately 6.9%. Sequenced material: PBMCs. These TCRs come from a man aged 40-49 years in good health and CMV-seropositive.

This chain connects TRBV5-1 to TRBJ2-7; 8 nucleotides agree with TRBD1. Germline V gene sequence: CDR1 SGHRS, CDR2 YFSETQ. This CDR3 spans 15 amino acids. The V segment lost 0 bases and the J segment 6 bases; nucleotides outside the gene matches: 8. The CDR3 sequence is CASSLGRGRQGEQYF. The CDR3 DNA follows: TGCGCCAGCAGCTTGGGCAGGGGGCGTCAGGGCGAGCAGTACTTC.

This chain connects TRBV29-1 to TRBJ2-2; a possible D gene is TRBD2 (7 bases). The CDR3 covers 14 residues. The V gene's germline CDR1 is SQVTM and CDR2 ANQGSEA. The V gene lost 7 bases and the J gene lost 5 bases, with 17 bases spanning the gap. CDR3 residues: CSAGGGGGTGELFF. The DNA for the CDR3 is TGCAGCGCCGGGGGAGGGGGAGGGACCGGGGAGCTGTTTTTT.

The gene calls are TRBV19 and TRBJ2-2, with a weak D call TRBD1 (6 bases). V was cut by 6 bases and J by 6 bases, with 11 bases left in between. There are 13 residues in the CDR3. Germline V gives CDR1 LNHDA, CDR2 SQIVND (reference sequence). The CDR3 sequence: CASSITGSGELFF. The CDR3 DNA is TGTGCCAGTAGCATAACAGGGTCCGGGGAGCTGTTTTTT. Filled out from reference TRBV19 and TRBJ2-2, the complete variable domain reads DGGITQSPKYLFRKEGQNVTLSCEQNLNHDAMYWYRQDPGQGLRLIYYSQIVNDFQKGDIAEGYSVSREKKESFPLTVTSAQKNPTAFYLCASSITGSGELFFGEGSRLTVL.

This clone has a single count. The chain is built from TRBV19 and TRBJ2-5, with 7 nucleotides matching TRBD1. There are 15 residues in the CDR3. The V and J ends lost 0 bases and 5 bases, in that order; junction bases with no gene match: 6. Germline CDR1 and CDR2: LNHDA and SQIVND (reference sequence). CDR3 bases: TGTGCCAGTAGTATAGATAACAGGGGTAGGGAGACCCAGTACTTC. The encoded protein is CASSIDNRGRETQYF.

This chain connects TRBV4-3 to TRBJ1-6; D ambiguous. The CDR3 loop spans 18 amino acids. V lost 0 bases and J lost 0, with 12 bases in between. Germline V CDR1 and CDR2: LGHNA, YSLEER. DNA of the CDR3: TGCGCCAGCAGCCAAGATTCCCGGGGAAGCTCCTATAATTCACCCCTCCACTTT. Amino acid sequence: CASSQDSRGSSYNSPLHF.

The chain couples TRBV2 to TRBJ2-1; D possibly corresponds to TRBD1 (6 bases). V was cut by 6 bases and J by 10 bases, with 10 bases left in between. Germline CDR1 and CDR2: SNHLY and FYNNEI. This CDR3 region has 11 residues. CDR3 loop: CASSRRGEQFF. In DNA form, the CDR3 reads TGTGCCAGCAGCCGAAGGGGGGAGCAGTTCTTC. The full variable domain, completed using reference TRBV2 and TRBJ2-1, is EPEVTQTPSHQVTQMGQEVILRCVPISNHLYFYWYRQILGQKVEFLVSFYNNEISEKSEIFDDQFSVERPDGSNFTLKIRSTKLEDSAMYFCASSRRGEQFFGPGTRLTVL.

This clone was seen a handful of times. The V call is TRBV10-3, the J call TRBJ1-1; D is unresolved. Deletions cut 4 bases from V and 5 bases from J, with 8 bases between. The CDR3 extends over 12 amino acids. CDR1 and CDR2 from the germline V gene are ENHRY and SYGVKD. The CDR3 coding sequence is TGTGCCATCAGTGCGAGTGTTACTGAAGCTTTCTTT. Protein product: CAISASVTEAFF.

This rearrangement joins TRBV18 to TRBJ2-2; tentative D call: TRBD2 (5 bases). Looked up from germline, CDR1 is KGHSH and CDR2 is LQKENI. The V and J ends lost 3 bases and 7 bases respectively, with 15 bases between them. The CDR3 contains 15 residues. The CDR3 nucleotides are TGTGCCAGCTCACCCTGGACTGTGAGAAGCGGGGAGCTGTTTTTT. Protein sequence: CASSPWTVRSGELFF.

The chain has TRBV4-3 and TRBJ1-1; no reliable D call. The V and J ends lost 1 base and 1 base respectively, with 7 bases between them. This CDR3 is 14 amino acids long. Germline V lookup: CDR1 LGHNA, CDR2 YSLEER. CDR3 amino acids: CASSQGSGNTEAFF. DNA for the CDR3: TGCGCCAGCAGCCAAGGATCAGGGAACACTGAAGCTTTCTTT.

On this clone itself: The identical CDR3 is also encoded by other nucleotide sequences in the sample. This chain joins TRBV7-9 and TRBJ1-4; 9 bases match TRBD1. The CDR3 loop spans 14 amino acids. The ends lost 5 bases at V and 5 bases at J; junction bases unmatched: 3. Germline V lookup: CDR1 SEHNR, CDR2 FQNEAQ (reference sequence). CDR3 protein: CASSPGQGNEKLFF. In DNA form, the CDR3 reads TGTGCCAGCAGCCCGGGACAGGGAAATGAAAAACTGTTTTTT.

V and J are TRBV4-3 and TRBJ1-1; no firm D call. V dropped 0 bases and J dropped 4 bases, with 9 bases sitting between them. Looked up from germline, CDR1 is LGHNA and CDR2 is YSLEER. The CDR3 covers 14 residues. CDR3 DNA: TGCGCCAGCAGCCAAGAAGGCACGGGCACTGAAGCTTTCTTT. It codes for CASSQEGTGTEAFF.

In its sample, this clone was seen a few times. This chain connects TRBV5-6 to TRBJ2-7; TRBD1 matches at 11 bases. Germline loops: CDR1 SGHDT, CDR2 YYEEEE. This CDR3 spans 17 amino acids. V lost 2 bases to trimming and J lost 1 base; unmatched junction nucleotides: 8. CDR3 bases: TGTGCCAGCAGCTTAAATAGGGGACAGGGGGTTTCCTACGAGCAGTACTTC. Encoded protein: CASSLNRGQGVSYEQYF.

This chain connects TRBV7-2 to TRBJ2-2; tentatively, D is TRBD1 (6 bases). Germline values: CDR1 SGHTA, CDR2 FQGNSA. V lost 5 bases, J lost 1 base, and 14 bases lay in between. The CDR3 runs to 16 residues. The CDR3 sequence is CASSPAGTQNTGELFF. In DNA, the CDR3 is TGTGCCAGCAGCCCTGCCGGGACACAGAACACCGGGGAGCTGTTTTTT.

This chain links TRBV7-2 with TRBJ2-1; 9 nucleotides agree with TRBD2. The V gene end was trimmed by 5 bases and the J gene end by 6 bases; junction bases not matched to a gene: 8. From germline, CDR1 is SGHTA and CDR2 FQGNSA. The CDR3 contains 15 residues. The CDR3: CASSLSGGRPNEQFF. The CDR3 nucleotides are TGTGCCAGCAGCCTAAGCGGGGGGCGGCCCAATGAGCAGTTCTTC.

This clone was recorded once. The chain combines TRBV2 with TRBJ1-2; TRBD1 agrees at 7 bases. Germline CDR1 reads SNHLY; CDR2 reads FYNNEI. The junction had 12 bases not matched to a gene; V was cut back by 10 bases and J by 4 bases. The CDR3 sequence is 14 residues long. This CDR3 reads CATRTSGQSYGYTF. CDR3 in DNA: TGTGCCACCCGGACGTCGGGACAGAGCTATGGCTACACCTTC. Supplemented by reference TRBV2 and TRBJ1-2, the full variable domain reads EPEVTQTPSHQVTQMGQEVILRCVPISNHLYFYWYRQILGQKVEFLVSFYNNEISEKSEIFDDQFSVERPDGSNFTLKIRSTKLEDSAMYFCATRTSGQSYGYTFGSGTRLTVV.

The genes are TRBV7-2 and TRBJ2-7, with 7 bases lining up with TRBD1. CDR1 is SGHTA, CDR2 FQGNSA, per germline. This CDR3 comprises 15 residues. V was clipped by 5 bases and J by 2 bases; unmatched bases: 9. DNA of the CDR3: TGTGCCAGCAGCCAACGGACAGGAGACGCCTACGAGCAGTACTTC. Residues: CASSQRTGDAYEQYF. The variable domain in full, with the rest retrieved from reference TRBV7-2 and TRBJ2-7, is GAGVSQSPSNKVTEKGKDVELRCDPISGHTALYWYRQSLGQGLEFLIYFQGNSAPDKSGLPSDRFSAERTGGSVSTLTIQRTQQEDSAVYLCASSQRTGDAYEQYFGPGTRLTVT.

This clone came up a few times. The chain couples TRBV7-3 to TRBJ2-1, with TRBD2 matching over 7 bases. CDR1 and CDR2 from the germline V gene are SGHTA and FQGTGA. The CDR3 is 15 residues long. V gave up 11 bases and J gave up 5 bases; unmatched junction bases: 15. DNA of the CDR3: TGTGCCGTCGACGGAGACCTAGCGGCCCACAATGAGCAGTTCTTC. Translated, it gives CAVDGDLAAHNEQFF.

J is TRBJ1-1 and V is TRBV27; a possible D gene is TRBD1 (5 bases). Germline V gene sequence: CDR1 MNHEY, CDR2 SMNVEV (reference sequence). V was pared by 6 bases and J by 4 bases, with 15 bases between. This CDR3 has 14 residues. CDR3 residues: CASSPGHLSTEAFF. The CDR3 region has the DNA TGTGCCAGCAGCCCAGGACACCTGAGCACTGAAGCTTTCTTT.

This chain connects TRBV7-9 to TRBJ1-1; D call uncertain. V gave up 5 bases and J gave up 2 bases, with 6 bases separating them. Germline loops: CDR1 SEHNR, CDR2 FQNEAQ (reference sequence). This CDR3 region has 12 residues. CDR3 protein: CASSAGNTEAFF. For the CDR3, the DNA is TGTGCCAGCAGCGCAGGTAACACTGAAGCTTTCTTT.

The rearrangement joins TRBV18 to TRBJ1-2, with TRBD1 as a possible D gene (5 bases). The CDR3 length is 14 residues. CDR1 and CDR2 from the germline V gene are KGHSH and LQKENI. Trimming took off 3 bases at V and 6 bases at J, with 14 bases between the two ends. CDR3 nucleotides: TGTGCCAGCTCACCCCCCAGGGTAAGGGATGGCTACACCTTC. This encodes CASSPPRVRDGYTF.

The V call is TRBV5-1, the J call TRBJ2-2, with D unresolved. The CDR3 sequence is 16 residues long. V was shortened by 4 bases and J by 8 bases, with 21 bases between the two germline ends. Germline CDR1 reads SGHRS; CDR2 reads YFSETQ. In DNA, the CDR3 is TGCGCCAGCAGCCAAGATTCGCCAGGATCCTTTGGGGAGCTGTTTTTT. It specifies CASSQDSPGSFGELFF.

The V call is TRBV11-1, the J call TRBJ2-7, with D unclear. The CDR3 extends over 16 amino acids. Trimming left V 1 base short and J 0 bases short, with 13 bases between. Germline CDR1 is SGHAT and CDR2 is FQDESV (reference sequence). The CDR3 DNA follows: TGTGCCAGCAGCTTAGTCAGGTCCCTGACCTCCTACGAGCAGTACTTC. It is translated as CASSLVRSLTSYEQYF.

The chain has TRBV11-2 and TRBJ2-5; 8 nucleotides align to TRBD2. This CDR3 is 18 amino acids long. Germline V gene data show CDR1 as SGHAT and CDR2 as FQNNGV. Trimming removed 7 bases from V and 7 bases from J; junction bases left unmatched: 23. This CDR3 is CASTLGTYGGGSEGTQYF. CDR3 DNA: TGTGCCAGCACTTTGGGGACGTACGGCGGGGGGTCCGAAGGGACCCAGTACTTC.

The chain links TRBV25-1 to TRBJ2-7; no clear D. The end of the DNA is better explained by TRBJ1-2, so the J call may be wrong. CDR1 and CDR2 from the germline V gene are MGHDK and SYGVNS. The CDR3 extends over 14 amino acids. The CDR3 sequence: CATSFDGPNYGYTF. The DNA for the CDR3 is TGTGCCACCTCGTTTGACGGCCCTAACTATGGCTACACCTTC.

This clone was found once. The chain combines TRBV5-6 with TRBJ1-6, with D uncertain. CDR1 is SGHDT, CDR2 YYEEEE, per germline. Trimming stripped 4 bases from V and 0 bases from J, with 20 bases between. The CDR3 length is 19 residues. The CDR3 spells CASSPRVGVGSSYNSPLHF. DNA of the CDR3: TGTGCCAGCAGCCCGAGGGTGGGAGTTGGGAGCTCCTATAATTCACCCCTCCACTTT.

This clone was recorded once. The chain combines TRBV7-6 with TRBJ2-5; no clear D gene. Trimming took off 4 bases at V and 1 base at J, with 7 bases between the two ends. The length of the CDR3 is 13 residues. The germline V gene has CDR1 SGHVS and CDR2 FNYEAQ. The CDR3 loop reads CASSSHTQETQYF. The CDR3 DNA sequence: TGTGCCAGCAGCTCCCACACCCAAGAGACCCAGTACTTC.

The V and J genes are TRBV5-1 and TRBJ1-1; the match to TRBD1 covers 11 bases. The V segment lost 2 bases and the J segment 8 bases; nucleotides outside the gene matches: 5. Germline CDR1 SGHRS, CDR2 YFSETQ. The CDR3 covers 14 residues. Here the CDR3 reads CASSLGQGAWEAFF. The CDR3 DNA follows: TGCGCCAGCAGCTTAGGACAGGGGGCTTGGGAAGCTTTCTTT.

The rearrangement links TRBV7-9 to TRBJ1-2; TRBD1 might be the D (6 bases). The CDR3 sequence is 12 residues long. CDR1 is SEHNR and CDR2 is FQNEAQ in the germline V gene (reference sequence). V lost 5 bases to trimming and J lost 4 bases, with 8 bases between them. This CDR3 is CASSVDSYGYTF. The CDR3 DNA follows: TGTGCCAGCAGCGTGGACAGCTATGGCTACACCTTC.

The chain uses TRBV6-6 and TRBJ2-2; a possible D gene is TRBD1 (5 bases). The CDR3 contains 14 residues. Germline values: CDR1 MNHNY, CDR2 SVGAGI (reference sequence). V shed 5 bases and J shed 1 base, with 8 bases lying between them. CDR3 sequence reads: CASSPTGNTGELFF. The DNA for the CDR3 is TGTGCCAGCAGTCCAACAGGGAACACCGGGGAGCTGTTTTTT.